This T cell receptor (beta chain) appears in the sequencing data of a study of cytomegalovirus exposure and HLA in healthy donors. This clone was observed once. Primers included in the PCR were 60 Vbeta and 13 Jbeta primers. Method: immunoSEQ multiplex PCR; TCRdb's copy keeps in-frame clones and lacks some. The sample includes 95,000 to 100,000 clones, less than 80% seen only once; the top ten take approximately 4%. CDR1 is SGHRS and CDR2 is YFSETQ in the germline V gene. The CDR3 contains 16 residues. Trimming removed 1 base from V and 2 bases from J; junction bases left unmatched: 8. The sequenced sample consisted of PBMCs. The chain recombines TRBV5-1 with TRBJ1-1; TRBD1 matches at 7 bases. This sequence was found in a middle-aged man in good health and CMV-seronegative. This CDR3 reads CASSLRGAGGNTEAFF. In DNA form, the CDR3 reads TGCGCCAGCAGCTTGCGCGGGGCAGGGGGAAACACTGAAGCTTTCTTT.